Shown below are 22 T cell receptor beta chains from a single sample sequenced in a study of cytomegalovirus exposure and HLA in healthy donors. The PCR was carried out with 60 Vbeta primers and 13 Jbeta primers. Libraries were prepared by immunoSEQ multiplex PCR; TCRdb keeps only in-frame clonotypes and omits some of them. Found here are some 140,000 clones, less than 80% of them singletons; the top ten hold roughly 8.8%. Input material: PBMCs. Every receptor here comes from a woman in her fifties or sixties in good health and CMV-seropositive.

CDR3 amino acids: CSAGLPNTEAFF. CDR3 bases: TGCAGCGCAGGGTTACCGAACACTGAAGCTTTCTTT. The chain couples TRBV29-1 to TRBJ1-1, with D possibly TRBD1 on 5 matching bases. V gave up 7 bases and J gave up 1 base, with 10 bases separating them. The CDR3 length is 12 residues. CDR1 and CDR2 (germline): SQVTM, ANQGSEA. The full variable domain, its missing parts supplied by reference TRBV29-1 and TRBJ1-1, is SAVISQKPSRDICQRGTSLTIQCQVDSQVTMMFWYRQQPGQSLTLIATANQGSEATYESGFVIDKFPISRPNLTFSTLTVSNMSPEDSSIYLCSAGLPNTEAFFGQGTRLTVV.

CDR3 region: CSVSGGWNTGELFF. Here the CDR3 DNA reads TGCAGCGTAAGCGGGGGTTGGAACACCGGGGAGCTGTTTTTT. This rearrangement joins TRBV29-1 to TRBJ2-2, with 8 bases that match TRBD2. CDR1 is SQVTM, CDR2 ANQGSEA, per germline. CDR3 size: 14 residues. The junction had 4 bases not matched to a gene; V was cut back by 6 bases and J by 1 base.

V gene TRBV7-2 combines with J gene TRBJ2-7; tentatively, D is TRBD1 (6 bases). The V end was cut by 5 bases, the J end by 5 bases, with 10 bases between. Germline values: CDR1 SGHTA, CDR2 FQGNSA. This CDR3 spans 12 amino acids. The CDR3 DNA follows: TGTGCCAGCAGCCCGACAGGCCACGAGCAGTACTTC. Amino acid sequence: CASSPTGHEQYF.

The V call is TRBV4-3, the J call TRBJ1-4; 8 bases map to TRBD1. This CDR3 spans 15 amino acids. CDR1 and CDR2 from the germline V gene are LGHNA and YSLEER. With V trimmed by 1 base and J by 4 bases, 2 bases remained unmatched. CDR3 bases: TGCGCCAGCAGCCAAGGGGGACAGGTTAATGAAAAACTGTTTTTT. Amino acids: CASSQGGQVNEKLFF.

The chain joins TRBV5-5 to TRBJ1-6; the match to TRBD1 covers 10 bases. V was clipped by 4 bases and J by 12 bases; unmatched bases: 10. Germline V gene data show CDR1 as SGHKS and CDR2 as YYEKEE (reference sequence). The CDR3 loop spans 15 amino acids. The CDR3 DNA reads as TGTGCCAGCAGCCCACACCGGGACAGGGGAATACCCCTCCACTTT. Protein: CASSPHRDRGIPLHF.

This clone was counted only a few times. V and J are TRBV6-5 and TRBJ2-2, with TRBD1 identical over 9 bases. The CDR3 is made up of 16 amino acids. The V gene end was trimmed by 2 bases and the J gene end by 1 base; junction bases not matched to a gene: 2. Germline V gene data show CDR1 as MNHEY and CDR2 as SVGAGI. Written as DNA, the CDR3 is TGTGCCAGCAGTTACCCGGGACAGGGGAACACCGGGGAGCTGTTTTTT. Amino acid sequence: CASSYPGQGNTGELFF.

The V and J genes are TRBV5-1 and TRBJ1-6; 7 bases line up with TRBD1. With 6 bases clipped from V and 7 bases from J, the junction kept 7 bases outside the gene matches. This CDR3 comprises 14 residues. Per the germline V gene, CDR1 is SGHRS and CDR2 is YFSETQ. DNA for the CDR3: TGCGCCAGCAAACGGGACAGAAACAATTCACCCCTCCACTTT. Translation gives CASKRDRNNSPLHF.

This chain uses TRBV5-4 with TRBJ1-1; D ambiguous. The length of the CDR3 is 14 residues. CDR1 and CDR2 (germline): SGHNT, YYREEE (reference sequence). V lost 0 bases and J lost 4, with 10 bases in between. CDR3 amino acids: CASSLEAGGTEAFF. CDR3 DNA sequence: TGTGCCAGCAGCTTGGAGGCCGGCGGCACTGAAGCTTTCTTT.

The CDR3 region is CAWTGEGGDKPQHF. As DNA, the CDR3 is TGTGCCTGGACGGGGGAAGGTGGAGATAAGCCCCAGCATTTT. V gene TRBV30 combines with J gene TRBJ1-5; D is perhaps TRBD1 (5 bases). V shed 4 bases and J shed 8 bases, with 18 bases lying between them. Germline-derived CDR1 and CDR2 are GTSNPN and SVGIG (reference sequence). The CDR3 consists of 14 residues.

This chain uses TRBV4-3 with TRBJ2-2, with D hard to call. CDR1 is LGHNA and CDR2 is YSLEER in the germline V gene. V was shortened by 2 bases and J by 6 bases, with 10 bases between the two germline ends. The length of the CDR3 is 14 residues. The CDR3 sequence is CASSQNPHSGELFF. The CDR3 nucleotides are TGCGCCAGCAGCCAAAATCCCCACTCCGGGGAGCTGTTTTTT.

The genes are TRBV5-1 and TRBJ1-1, with unresolved D. With 3 bases removed from V and 5 bases from J, the gap between germline ends came to 14 bases. CDR3 length equals 14 residues. In germline, CDR1 is SGHRS, CDR2 YFSETQ. The CDR3 DNA reads TGCGCCAGCAGCTCCTCACCGGGAGGAACTGAAGCTTTCTTT. This encodes CASSSSPGGTEAFF.

The chain has TRBV18 and TRBJ2-7; D is undetermined. The length of the CDR3 is 14 residues. Between the trimmed V and J ends, which lost 3 bases and 4 bases, there was a span of 13 bases. The germline CDR1 and CDR2 sequences are KGHSH and LQKENI. The CDR3 loop reads CASSPQVRVYEQYF. The CDR3 DNA sequence: TGTGCCAGCTCACCCCAAGTCCGGGTTTACGAGCAGTACTTC.

The CDR3 region is CASSFGLGYGYTF. The CDR3 DNA reads TGTGCCAGCAGCTTCGGACTTGGCTATGGCTACACCTTC. This chain joins TRBV11-2 and TRBJ1-2; no firm D call. V was cut by 3 bases and J by 4 bases, with 9 bases left in between. Per germline, CDR1 SGHAT and CDR2 FQNNGV. CDR3 length: 13 residues.

This sequence joins TRBV7-9 and TRBJ1-2, with 7 bases identical to TRBD1. Germline assignment: CDR1 SEHNR and CDR2 FQNEAQ (reference sequence). There are 13 residues in the CDR3. The V and J ends lost 5 bases and 3 bases, in that order; junction bases with no gene match: 3. The chain's CDR3 is CASSDGTDYGYTF. CDR3 nucleotides: TGTGCCAGCAGCGACGGGACAGACTATGGCTACACCTTC.

V and J are TRBV27 and TRBJ1-1; no reliable D call. The V gene's germline CDR1 is MNHEY and CDR2 SMNVEV (reference sequence). V was cut by 2 bases and J by 2 bases, with 6 bases left in between. This CDR3 spans 13 amino acids. CDR3 sequence reads: CASSLTANTEAFF. The CDR3 coding sequence is TGTGCCAGCAGTTTAACAGCTAACACTGAAGCTTTCTTT.

A single count supports this clone. The chain recombines TRBV6-5 with TRBJ2-3; TRBD2 agrees at 9 bases. The V and J ends lost 10 bases and 5 bases, in that order; junction bases with no gene match: 10. Looked up from germline, CDR1 is MNHEY and CDR2 is SVGAGI. The CDR3 contains 14 residues. The CDR3 here is CATLEAGGIDTQYF. The CDR3 nucleotides are TGTGCCACTCTGGAAGCGGGGGGTATAGATACGCAGTATTTT.

In DNA form, the CDR3 reads TGTGCCAGCAGCTTAGAACCAGGCCCCTTGAATCAGCCCCAGCATTTT. Amino acids: CASSLEPGPLNQPQHF. The gene calls are TRBV7-2 and TRBJ1-5; D not resolved. CDR3 length: 16 residues. V shed 1 base and J shed 4 bases, with 14 bases lying between them. The germline V gene has CDR1 SGHTA and CDR2 FQGNSA.

This sequence joins TRBV27 and TRBJ2-2; possible D gene TRBD2, 6 bases. This CDR3 is built from 16 residues. Trimming shortened V by 0 bases and J by 1 base, and 9 bases separated the two germline ends. The germline CDR1 and CDR2 sequences are MNHEY and SMNVEV (reference sequence). CDR3: CASSLSRRGNTGELFF. Here the CDR3 DNA reads TGTGCCAGCAGTTTATCGAGGCGGGGGAACACCGGGGAGCTGTTTTTT.

The chain links TRBV29-1 to TRBJ2-3; D possibly corresponds to TRBD2 (5 bases). The germline CDR1 and CDR2 sequences are SQVTM and ANQGSEA. CDR3 length: 15 residues. The V end was cut by 3 bases, the J end by 4 bases, with 17 bases between. Here the CDR3 reads CSVDGSGWVSDTQYF. The CDR3 nucleotides read TGCAGCGTTGATGGGTCGGGGTGGGTCTCAGATACGCAGTATTTT.

J is TRBJ2-1 and V is TRBV19; TRBD2 aligns across 11 bases. Trimming at V came to 5 bases and at J to 9 bases, leaving 9 bases not matched to a gene. Germline loops: CDR1 LNHDA, CDR2 SQIVND (reference sequence). This CDR3 is 15 amino acids long. The CDR3 spells CASSPGTSGRAEQFF. CDR3 DNA: TGTGCCAGTAGTCCTGGGACTAGCGGTCGGGCTGAGCAGTTCTTC.

The V and J genes are TRBV7-2 and TRBJ1-1; D is unresolved. Trimming left V 1 base short and J 1 base short, with 10 bases between. The CDR3 extends over 15 amino acids. Germline V gives CDR1 SGHTA, CDR2 FQGNSA. In nucleotides, the CDR3 is TGTGCCAGCAGCTTAGATTGGGCGAGGAACACTGAAGCTTTCTTT. It codes for CASSLDWARNTEAFF.

The chain links TRBV4-1 to TRBJ1-6, with 8 positions matching TRBD1. This CDR3 comprises 12 residues. Trimming cost V 2 bases and J 14 bases; bases outside gene matches: 2. Germline V lookup: CDR1 MGHRA, CDR2 YSYEKL. For the CDR3, the DNA is TGCGCCAGCAGCCAACCGGACAGGGCCCTCCACTTT. Translated: CASSQPDRALHF.